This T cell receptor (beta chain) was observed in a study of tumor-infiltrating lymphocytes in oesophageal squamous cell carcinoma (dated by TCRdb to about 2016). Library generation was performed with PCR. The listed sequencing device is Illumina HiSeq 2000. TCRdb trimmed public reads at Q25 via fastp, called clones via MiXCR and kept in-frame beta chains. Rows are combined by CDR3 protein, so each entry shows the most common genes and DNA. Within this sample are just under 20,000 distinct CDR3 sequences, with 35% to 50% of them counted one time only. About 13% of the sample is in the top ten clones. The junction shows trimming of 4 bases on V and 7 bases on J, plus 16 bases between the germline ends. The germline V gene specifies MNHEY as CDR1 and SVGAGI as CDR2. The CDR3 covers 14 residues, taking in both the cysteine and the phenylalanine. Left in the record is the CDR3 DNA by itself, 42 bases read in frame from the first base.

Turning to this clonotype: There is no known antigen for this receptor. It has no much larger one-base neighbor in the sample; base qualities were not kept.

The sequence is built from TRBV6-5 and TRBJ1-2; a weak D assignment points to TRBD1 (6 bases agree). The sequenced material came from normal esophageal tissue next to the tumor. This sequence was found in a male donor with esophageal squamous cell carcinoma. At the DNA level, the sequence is TGTGCCAGCAGTTTGGCATCTCAGGGGAGTGGCTACACCTTC. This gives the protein CASSLASQGSGYTF.